What follows are 4 T cell receptor beta chains derived from one specimen sequenced in a study of cytomegalovirus exposure and HLA in healthy donors. Clones were read by immunoSEQ multiplex PCR, and TCRdb kept only the in-frame ones, dropping some. The table lists under 250,000 clones, around 87% of them singletons. Sequences were obtained from PBMCs. Receptors originate from a man in his late teens or twenties in good health and CMV-seronegative.

The chain links TRBV4-1 to TRBJ2-1; TRBD2 might be the D (5 bases). V was cut by 3 bases and J by 10 bases, with 19 bases left in between. The CDR3 length is 15 residues. CDR1 and CDR2 from the germline V gene are MGHRA and YSYEKL. CDR3 amino acids: CASSQGGGFPGEQFF. For the CDR3, the DNA is TGCGCCAGCAGCCAGGGTGGCGGCTTCCCGGGAGAGCAGTTCTTC.

The chain uses TRBV28 and TRBJ2-1, with D perhaps TRBD2 (7 bases). V was trimmed by 6 bases and J by 6 bases, leaving 12 bases between them. The CDR3 has 13 amino acids. CDR1 and CDR2 (germline): MDHEN, SYDVKM. For the CDR3, the DNA is TGTGCCAGCAGAGGGGGGGCTGGCAATGAGCAGTTCTTC. Residues: CASRGGAGNEQFF.

This clone has more than one count but fewer than ten. The rearrangement links TRBV7-3 to TRBJ1-6; 11 bases match TRBD1. Germline trimming cut 2 bases from V and 10 bases from J; bases unmatched to any gene: 4. Germline V gene data show CDR1 as SGHTA and CDR2 as FQGTGA. This CDR3 region has 15 residues. The CDR3 nucleotides read TGTGCCAGCAGCTTAGGACAGGGGGCAGAGTCACCCCTCCACTTT. It translates to CASSLGQGAESPLHF.

This chain links TRBV28 with TRBJ1-6; D gene unclear. This CDR3 spans 11 amino acids. The germline V and J ends were trimmed by 5 bases and 17 bases, with 13 bases remaining between them. Germline V CDR1 and CDR2: MDHEN, SYDVKM. The CDR3 protein is CASSSTIIIHF. CDR3 coding DNA: TGTGCCAGCAGTAGCACCATAATAATCCACTTT. Supplemented by reference TRBV28 and TRBJ1-6, the full variable domain reads DVKVTQSSRYLVKRTGEKVFLECVQDMDHENMFWYRQDPGLGLRLIYFSYDVKMKEKGDIPEGYSVSREKKERFSLILESASTNQTSMYLCASSSTIIIHFGNGTRLTVT.